This passage covers 5 T cell receptor beta chains from one sample sequenced in a study of blood T cell repertoires in COVID-19. The table came from immunoSEQ multiplex PCR; TCRdb's copy has only in-frame clones and leaves some out. The sample records hundreds of thousands of clones, about nine tenths being singletons. Sequenced sample: peripheral blood. Receptors were obtained from a woman in her twenties or thirties with active or convalescent COVID-19.

The chain joins TRBV29-1 to TRBJ2-1, with 14 nucleotides matching TRBD2. This CDR3 is 14 amino acids long. The germline V gene has CDR1 SQVTM and CDR2 ANQGSEA. After removal of 3 bases from V and 8 bases from J, the junction contained 3 bases not matched to a gene. CDR3 protein: CSVDTGLAGDEQFF. CDR3 sequence (DNA): TGCAGCGTTGATACGGGACTAGCGGGGGATGAGCAGTTCTTC.

This clone was seen a few times. This chain connects TRBV18 to TRBJ1-1, with TRBD1 matching 8 bases. The CDR3 length is 16 residues. After removal of 0 bases from V and 0 bases from J, the junction contained 3 bases not matched to a gene. Looked up from germline, CDR1 is KGHSH and CDR2 is LQKENI. The CDR3 loop reads CASSPPTGGLNTEAFF. The CDR3 DNA reads as TGTGCCAGCTCACCACCCACAGGGGGACTGAACACTGAAGCTTTCTTT. The complete variable domain, with remaining parts taken from reference TRBV18 and TRBJ1-1, reads NAGVMQNPRHLVRRRGQEARLRCSPMKGHSHVYWYRQLPEEGLKFMVYLQKENIIDESGMPKERFSAEFPKEGPSILRIQQVVRGDSAAYFCASSPPTGGLNTEAFFGQGTRLTVV.

V and J are TRBV11-2 and TRBJ1-4, with D perhaps TRBD1 (5 bases). V was shortened by 3 bases and J by 3 bases, with 23 bases between the two germline ends. The CDR3 is made up of 19 amino acids. Per germline, CDR1 SGHAT and CDR2 FQNNGV. The CDR3 spells CASSFKGTIHLGANEKLFF. The CDR3 region has the DNA TGTGCCAGCAGCTTTAAGGGGACTATTCACCTGGGGGCTAATGAAAAACTGTTTTTT.

The chain uses TRBV4-1 and TRBJ2-7, with 11 bases lining up with TRBD1. After removal of 3 bases from V and 3 bases from J, the junction contained 4 bases not matched to a gene. The CDR3 consists of 15 residues. Germline V CDR1 and CDR2: MGHRA, YSYEKL. CDR3 protein: CASSQTGTGGYEQYF. CDR3 nucleotide sequence: TGCGCCAGCAGCCAGACCGGGACAGGGGGCTACGAGCAGTACTTC.

The gene calls are TRBV16 and TRBJ2-1, with D maybe TRBD2 (6 bases). The CDR3 is 16 residues long. V lost 0 bases and J 3 bases, leaving 12 bases between the germline ends. Germline V gene data show CDR1 as KGHSY and CDR2 as FQNENV. The CDR3 DNA sequence: TGTGCCAGCAGCCAATCGGCTAGCGCAGGCTACAATGAGCAGTTCTTC. Translation gives CASSQSASAGYNEQFF. Together with reference TRBV16 and TRBJ2-1, the CDR3 gives the full variable domain: GEEVAQTPKHLVRGEGQKAKLYCAPIKGHSYVFWYQQVLKNEFKFLISFQNENVFDETGMPKERFSAKCLPNSPCSLEIQATKLEDSAVYFCASSQSASAGYNEQFFGPGTRLTVL.